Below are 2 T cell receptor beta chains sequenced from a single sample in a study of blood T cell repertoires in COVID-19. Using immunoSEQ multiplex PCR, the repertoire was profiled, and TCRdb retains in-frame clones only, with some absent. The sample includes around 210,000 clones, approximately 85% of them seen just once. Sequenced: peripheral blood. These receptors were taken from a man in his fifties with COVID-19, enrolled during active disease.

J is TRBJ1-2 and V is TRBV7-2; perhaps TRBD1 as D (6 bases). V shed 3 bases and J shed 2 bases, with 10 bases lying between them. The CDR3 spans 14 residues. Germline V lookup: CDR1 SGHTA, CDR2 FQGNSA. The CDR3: CASSLGGPNYGYTF. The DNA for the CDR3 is TGTGCCAGCAGCTTGGGGGGGCCGAACTATGGCTACACCTTC.

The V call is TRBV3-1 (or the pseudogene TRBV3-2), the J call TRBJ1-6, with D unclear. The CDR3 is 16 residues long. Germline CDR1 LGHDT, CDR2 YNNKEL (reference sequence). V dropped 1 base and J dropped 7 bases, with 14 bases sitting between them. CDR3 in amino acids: CASSQGRPAGNSPLHF. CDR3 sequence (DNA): TGTGCCAGCAGCCAAGGAAGACCCGCCGGGAATTCACCCCTCCACTTT.